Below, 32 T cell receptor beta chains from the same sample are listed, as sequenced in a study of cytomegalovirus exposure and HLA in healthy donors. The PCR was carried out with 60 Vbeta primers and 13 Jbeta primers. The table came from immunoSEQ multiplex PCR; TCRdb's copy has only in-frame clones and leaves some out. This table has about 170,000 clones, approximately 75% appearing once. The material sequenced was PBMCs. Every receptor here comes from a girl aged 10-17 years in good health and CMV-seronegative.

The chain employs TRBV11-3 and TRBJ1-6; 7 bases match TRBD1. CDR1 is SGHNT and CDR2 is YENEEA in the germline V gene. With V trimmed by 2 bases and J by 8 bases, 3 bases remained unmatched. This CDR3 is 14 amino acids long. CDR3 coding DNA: TGTGCCAGCAGCTTAACAGGGGAATATTCACCCCTCCACTTT. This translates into CASSLTGEYSPLHF. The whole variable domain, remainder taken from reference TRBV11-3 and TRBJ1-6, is EAGVVQSPRYKIIEKKQPVAFWCNPISGHNTLYWYLQNLGQGPELLIRYENEEAVDDSQLPKDRFSAERLKGVDSTLKIQPAELGDSAVYLCASSLTGEYSPLHFGNGTRLTVT.

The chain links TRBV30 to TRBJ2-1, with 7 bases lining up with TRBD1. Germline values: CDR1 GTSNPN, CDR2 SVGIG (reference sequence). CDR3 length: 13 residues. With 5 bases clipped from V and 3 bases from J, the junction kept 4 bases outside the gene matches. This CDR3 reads CAWDRGLYNEQFF. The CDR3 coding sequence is TGTGCCTGGGATAGGGGGCTCTACAATGAGCAGTTCTTC. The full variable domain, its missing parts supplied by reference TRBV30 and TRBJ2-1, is SQTIHQWPATLVQPVGSPLSLECTVEGTSNPNLYWYRQAAGRGLQLLFYSVGIGQISSEVPQNLSASRPQDRQFILSSKKLLLSDSGFYLCAWDRGLYNEQFFGPGTRLTVL.

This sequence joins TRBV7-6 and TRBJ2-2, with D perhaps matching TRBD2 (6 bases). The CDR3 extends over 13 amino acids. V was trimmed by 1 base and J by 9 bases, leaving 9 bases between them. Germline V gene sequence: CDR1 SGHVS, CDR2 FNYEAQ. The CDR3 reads CASSLVGGRELFF. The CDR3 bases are TGTGCCAGCAGCTTAGTGGGGGGACGGGAGCTGTTTTTT.

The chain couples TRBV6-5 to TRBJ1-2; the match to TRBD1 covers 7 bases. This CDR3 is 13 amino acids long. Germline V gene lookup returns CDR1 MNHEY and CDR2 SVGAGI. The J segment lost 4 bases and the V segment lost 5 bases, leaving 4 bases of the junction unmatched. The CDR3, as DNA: TGTGCCAGCAGTCCAGGGGGTCTCTATGGCTACACCTTC. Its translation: CASSPGGLYGYTF.

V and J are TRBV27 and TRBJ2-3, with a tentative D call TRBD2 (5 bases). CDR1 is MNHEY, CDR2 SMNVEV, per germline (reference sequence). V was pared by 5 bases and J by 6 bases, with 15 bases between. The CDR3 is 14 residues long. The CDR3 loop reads CASSLLLGSDTQYF. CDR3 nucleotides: TGTGCCAGCAGTCTCCTACTAGGGTCGGATACGCAGTATTTT.

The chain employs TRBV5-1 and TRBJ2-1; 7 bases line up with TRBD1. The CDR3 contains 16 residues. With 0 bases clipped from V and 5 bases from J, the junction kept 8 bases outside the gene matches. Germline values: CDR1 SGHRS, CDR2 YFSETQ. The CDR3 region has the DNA TGCGCCAGCAGCTTGGTCTACAGGGGAACCCACAATGAGCAGTTCTTC. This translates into CASSLVYRGTHNEQFF. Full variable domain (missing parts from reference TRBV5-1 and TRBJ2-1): KAGVTQTPRYLIKTRGQQVTLSCSPISGHRSVSWYQQTPGQGLQFLFEYFSETQRNKGNFPGRFSGRQFSNSRSEMNVSTLELGDSALYLCASSLVYRGTHNEQFFGPGTRLTVL.

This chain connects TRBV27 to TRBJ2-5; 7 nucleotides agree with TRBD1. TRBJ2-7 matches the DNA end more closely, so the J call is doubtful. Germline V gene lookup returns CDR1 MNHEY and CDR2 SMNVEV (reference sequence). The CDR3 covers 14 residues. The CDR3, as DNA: TGTGCCAGCAGTTTAAACAGGGGTGACGTCGAGCAGTACTTC. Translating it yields CASSLNRGDVEQYF.

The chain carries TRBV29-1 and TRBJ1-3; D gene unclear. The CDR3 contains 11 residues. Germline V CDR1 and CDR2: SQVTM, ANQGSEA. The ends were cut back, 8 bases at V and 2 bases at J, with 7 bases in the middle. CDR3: CSYSTGNTIYF. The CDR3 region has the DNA TGCAGCTACAGTACTGGAAACACCATATATTTT.

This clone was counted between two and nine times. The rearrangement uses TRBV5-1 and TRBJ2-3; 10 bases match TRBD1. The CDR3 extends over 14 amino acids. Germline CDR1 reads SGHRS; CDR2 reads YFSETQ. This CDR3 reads CSSSTGQGADTQYF. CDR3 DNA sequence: TGCTCAAGCAGCACCGGACAGGGGGCAGATACGCAGTATTTT.

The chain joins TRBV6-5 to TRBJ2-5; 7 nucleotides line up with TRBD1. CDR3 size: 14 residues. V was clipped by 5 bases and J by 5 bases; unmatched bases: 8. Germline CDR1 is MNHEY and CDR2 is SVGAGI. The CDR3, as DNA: TGTGCCAGCAGTCGACAGGGTATGAGGGAGACCCAGTACTTC. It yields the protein CASSRQGMRETQYF.

CDR3 in DNA: TGTGCCAGCTCACCATCTGCAGGGGTGCGAGGCTACACCTTC. Translated: CASSPSAGVRGYTF. The V call is TRBV18, the J call TRBJ1-2, with a possible D match to TRBD1 (6 bases). Per the germline V gene, CDR1 is KGHSH and CDR2 is LQKENI. The CDR3 sequence is 14 residues long. The V gene lost 2 bases and the J gene lost 8 bases, with 15 bases spanning the gap.

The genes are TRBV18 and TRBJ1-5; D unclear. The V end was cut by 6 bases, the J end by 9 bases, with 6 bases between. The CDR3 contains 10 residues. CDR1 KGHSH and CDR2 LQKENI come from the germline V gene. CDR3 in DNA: TGTGCCAGCTCCCGTCCGCCCCAGCATTTT. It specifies CASSRPPQHF.

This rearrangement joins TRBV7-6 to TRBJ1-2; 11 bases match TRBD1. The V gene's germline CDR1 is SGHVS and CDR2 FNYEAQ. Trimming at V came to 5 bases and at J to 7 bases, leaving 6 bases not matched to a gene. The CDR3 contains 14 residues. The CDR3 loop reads CASSPSGQGAGYTF. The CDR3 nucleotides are TGTGCCAGCAGCCCAAGCGGACAGGGGGCTGGCTACACCTTC.

CDR3 coding DNA: TGTGCCAGCAGCGTCCGGGGTGGAAGGGAAGATACGCAGTATTTT. This codes for CASSVRGGREDTQYF. The chain couples TRBV9 to TRBJ2-3; TRBD2 might be the D (5 bases). Trimming shortened V by 2 bases and J by 5 bases, and 15 bases separated the two germline ends. Germline-derived CDR1 and CDR2 are SGDLS and YYNGEE. This CDR3 comprises 15 residues.

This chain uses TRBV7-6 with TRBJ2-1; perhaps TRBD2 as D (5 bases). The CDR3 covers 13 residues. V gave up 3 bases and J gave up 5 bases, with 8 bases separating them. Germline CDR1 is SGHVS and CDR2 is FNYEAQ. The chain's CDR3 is CASSFTRNNEQFF. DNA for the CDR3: TGTGCCAGCAGCTTCACTAGGAACAATGAGCAGTTCTTC.

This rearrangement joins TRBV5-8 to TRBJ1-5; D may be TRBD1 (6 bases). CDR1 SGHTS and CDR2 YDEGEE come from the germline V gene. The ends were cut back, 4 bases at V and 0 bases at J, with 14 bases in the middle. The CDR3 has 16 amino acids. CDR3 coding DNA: TGTGCCAGCAGCAATATTGACAGGCATAGCAATCAGCCCCAGCATTTT. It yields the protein CASSNIDRHSNQPQHF.

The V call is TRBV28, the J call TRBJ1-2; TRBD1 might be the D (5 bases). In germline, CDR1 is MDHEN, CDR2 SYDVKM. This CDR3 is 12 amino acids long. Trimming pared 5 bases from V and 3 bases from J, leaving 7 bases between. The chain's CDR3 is CASSQGDYGYTF. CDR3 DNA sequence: TGTGCCAGCAGTCAGGGTGACTATGGCTACACCTTC.

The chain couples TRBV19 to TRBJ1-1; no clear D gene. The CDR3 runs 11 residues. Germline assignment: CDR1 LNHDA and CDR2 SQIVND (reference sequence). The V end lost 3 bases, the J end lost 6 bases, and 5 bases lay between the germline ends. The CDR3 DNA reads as TGTGCCAGTAGTATGAGGGCTGAAGCTTTCTTT. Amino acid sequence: CASSMRAEAFF.

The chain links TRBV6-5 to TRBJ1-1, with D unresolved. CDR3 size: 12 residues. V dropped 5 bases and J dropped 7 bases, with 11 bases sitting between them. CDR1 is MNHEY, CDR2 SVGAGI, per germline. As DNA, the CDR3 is TGTGCCAGCAGTCCCCCGGGGTTTGAAGCTTTCTTT. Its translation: CASSPPGFEAFF.

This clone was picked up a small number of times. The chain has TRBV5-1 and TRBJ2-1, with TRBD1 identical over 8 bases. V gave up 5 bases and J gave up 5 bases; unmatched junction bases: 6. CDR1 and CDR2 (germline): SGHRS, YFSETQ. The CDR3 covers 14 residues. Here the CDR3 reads CASSHRTGNNEQFF. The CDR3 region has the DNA TGCGCCAGCAGTCACCGGACAGGGAACAATGAGCAGTTCTTC.

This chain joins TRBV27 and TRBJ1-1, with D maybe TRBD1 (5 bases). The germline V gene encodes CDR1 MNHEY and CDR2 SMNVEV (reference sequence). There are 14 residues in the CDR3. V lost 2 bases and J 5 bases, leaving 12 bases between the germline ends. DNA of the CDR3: TGTGCCAGCAGTTTAGTCCTAAAGGGGACTGAAGCTTTCTTT. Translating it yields CASSLVLKGTEAFF.

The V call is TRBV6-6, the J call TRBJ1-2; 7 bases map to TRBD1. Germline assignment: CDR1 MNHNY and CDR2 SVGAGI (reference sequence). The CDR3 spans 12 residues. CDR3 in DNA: TGTGCTTTAGGGACAGAGGACTATGGCTACACCTTC. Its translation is CALGTEDYGYTF.

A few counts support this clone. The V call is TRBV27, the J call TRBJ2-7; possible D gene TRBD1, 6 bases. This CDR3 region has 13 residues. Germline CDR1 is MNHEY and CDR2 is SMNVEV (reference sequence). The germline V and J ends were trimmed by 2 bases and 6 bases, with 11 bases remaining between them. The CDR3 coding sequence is TGTGCCAGCAGTTTAGGGGCGGACAGCGAGCAGTACTTC. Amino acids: CASSLGADSEQYF.

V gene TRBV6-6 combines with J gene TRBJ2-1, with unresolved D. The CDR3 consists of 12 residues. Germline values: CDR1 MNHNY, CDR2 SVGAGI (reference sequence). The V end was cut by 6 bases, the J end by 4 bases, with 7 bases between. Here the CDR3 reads CASSYHYNEQFF. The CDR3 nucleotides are TGTGCCAGCAGCTACCATTACAATGAGCAGTTCTTC.

CDR3 nucleotide sequence: TGTGCCAGCTCACCGCTCAGGGGGGAAAAACTGTTTTTT. It yields the protein CASSPLRGEKLFF. J is TRBJ1-4 and V is TRBV18; 7 nucleotides match TRBD1. Unmatched junction bases numbered 3, after V lost 3 bases and J lost 8 bases. Germline CDR1 reads KGHSH; CDR2 reads LQKENI. This CDR3 spans 13 amino acids. Filled out from reference TRBV18 and TRBJ1-4, the complete variable domain reads NAGVMQNPRHLVRRRGQEARLRCSPMKGHSHVYWYRQLPEEGLKFMVYLQKENIIDESGMPKERFSAEFPKEGPSILRIQQVVRGDSAAYFCASSPLRGEKLFFGSGTQLSVL.

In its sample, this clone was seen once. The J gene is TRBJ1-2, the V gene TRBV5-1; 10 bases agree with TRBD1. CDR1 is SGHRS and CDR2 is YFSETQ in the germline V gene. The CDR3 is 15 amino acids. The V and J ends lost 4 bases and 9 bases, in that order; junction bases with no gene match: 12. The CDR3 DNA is TGCGCCAGCAGCCTCTCTACCGGGACAGGGGAATGCTACACCTTC. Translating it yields CASSLSTGTGECYTF. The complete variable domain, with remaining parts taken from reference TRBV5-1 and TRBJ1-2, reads KAGVTQTPRYLIKTRGQQVTLSCSPISGHRSVSWYQQTPGQGLQFLFEYFSETQRNKGNFPGRFSGRQFSNSRSEMNVSTLELGDSALYLCASSLSTGTGECYTFGSGTRLTVV.

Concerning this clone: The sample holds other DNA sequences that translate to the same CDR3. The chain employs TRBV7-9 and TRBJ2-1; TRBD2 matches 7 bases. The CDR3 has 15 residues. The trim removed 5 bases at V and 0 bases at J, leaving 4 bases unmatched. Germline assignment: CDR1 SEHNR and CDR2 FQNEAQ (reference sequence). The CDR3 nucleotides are TGTGCCAGCAGCCCTAGCGGAAGCTCCTACAATGAGCAGTTCTTC. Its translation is CASSPSGSSYNEQFF. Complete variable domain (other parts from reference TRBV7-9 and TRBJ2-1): DTGVSQNPRHKITKRGQNVTFRCDPISEHNRLYWYRQTLGQGPEFLTYFQNEAQLEKSRLLSDRFSAERPKGSFSTLEIQRTEQGDSAMYLCASSPSGSSYNEQFFGPGTRLTVL.

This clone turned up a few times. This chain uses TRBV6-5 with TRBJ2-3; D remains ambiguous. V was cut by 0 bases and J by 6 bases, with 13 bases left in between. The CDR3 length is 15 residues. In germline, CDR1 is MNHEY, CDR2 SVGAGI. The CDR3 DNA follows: TGTGCCAGCAGTTACTCGCGAGAATGGGCGGATACGCAGTATTTT. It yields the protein CASSYSREWADTQYF.

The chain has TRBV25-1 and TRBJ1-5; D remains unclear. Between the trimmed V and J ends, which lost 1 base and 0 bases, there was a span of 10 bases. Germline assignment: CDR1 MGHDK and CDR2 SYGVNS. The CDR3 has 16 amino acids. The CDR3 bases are TGTGCCAGCAGTGAATTTTATTTTGTTAGCAATCAGCCCCAGCATTTT. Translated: CASSEFYFVSNQPQHF. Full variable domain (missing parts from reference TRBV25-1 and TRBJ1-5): EADIYQTPRYLVIGTGKKITLECSQTMGHDKMYWYQQDPGMELHLIHYSYGVNSTEKGDLSSESTVSRIRTEHFPLTLESARPSHTSQYLCASSEFYFVSNQPQHFGDGTRLSIL.

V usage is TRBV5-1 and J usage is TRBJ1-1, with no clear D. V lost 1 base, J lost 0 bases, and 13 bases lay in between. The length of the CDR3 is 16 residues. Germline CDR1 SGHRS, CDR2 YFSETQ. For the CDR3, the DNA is TGCGCCAGCAGCTTGAGGCCGAGAGGGATGAACACTGAAGCTTTCTTT. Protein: CASSLRPRGMNTEAFF.

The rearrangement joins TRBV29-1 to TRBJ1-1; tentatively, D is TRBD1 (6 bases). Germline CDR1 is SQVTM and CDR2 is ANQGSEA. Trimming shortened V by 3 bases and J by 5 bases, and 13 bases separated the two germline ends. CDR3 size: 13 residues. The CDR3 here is CSVDQGQGTEAFF. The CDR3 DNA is TGCAGCGTTGACCAGGGGCAGGGGACTGAAGCTTTCTTT.

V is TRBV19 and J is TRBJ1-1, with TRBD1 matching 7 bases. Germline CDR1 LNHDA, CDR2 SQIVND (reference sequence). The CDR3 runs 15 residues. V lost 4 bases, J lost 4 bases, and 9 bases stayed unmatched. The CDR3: CASSTPTGVSTEAFF. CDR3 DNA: TGTGCCAGTAGTACGCCCACAGGGGTGAGCACTGAAGCTTTCTTT. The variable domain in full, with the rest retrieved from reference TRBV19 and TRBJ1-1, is DGGITQSPKYLFRKEGQNVTLSCEQNLNHDAMYWYRQDPGQGLRLIYYSQIVNDFQKGDIAEGYSVSREKKESFPLTVTSAQKNPTAFYLCASSTPTGVSTEAFFGQGTRLTVV.